The 17 T cell receptor beta chains below come from one sample, sequenced in a study of T cells in women clearing cervical HPV infection. The table came from immunoSEQ multiplex PCR; TCRdb's copy has only in-frame clones and leaves some out. In total, the table holds about 22,000 clones. Sample: blood buffy coat. These receptors all stem from a woman aged 18-69 years with a cervical HPV16 infection that either progressed to CIN3+ or cleared (not recorded which).

With regard to this clone: The read is 3 residues too short to cover the CDR3 end, so that end is filled in from the germline J gene. The chain couples TRBV13 to TRBJ1-2; D may be TRBD1 (6 bases). Germline-derived CDR1 and CDR2 are PRHDT and FYEKMQ (reference sequence). The CDR3 covers 13 residues. Deletions cut 5 bases from V and 2 bases from J, with 9 bases between. CDR3 DNA (partial): TGTGCCAGCAGCAAGACAGGAAACTATGGC. It yields the protein CASSKTGNYG. The complete CDR3 protein is CASSKTGNYGYTF.

Of note for this clone: The CDR3 extends 3 residues past the end of the read, so its final part is completed from the germline J gene. The rearrangement joins TRBV20-1 to TRBJ2-1, with D possibly being TRBD2 (7 bases). The CDR3 totals 16 residues. Germline-derived CDR1 and CDR2 are DFQATT and SNEGSKA (reference sequence). Trimming shortened V by 4 bases and J by 1 base, and 17 bases separated the two germline ends. This chain's CDR3 is CSATPWGGRSYNEQFF. The part of the CDR3 DNA that was read is TGCAGTGCTACCCCCTGGGGGGGCAGGTCCTACAATGAG.

As regards this clone: The read ends 3 residues before the CDR3 terminus; that terminus is restored from the germline J gene. The genes are TRBV2 and TRBJ2-2; 9 bases align to TRBD2. V lost 9 bases, J lost 8 bases, and 13 bases stayed unmatched. There are 15 residues in the CDR3. The germline V gene has CDR1 SNHLY and CDR2 FYNNEI. The CDR3 sequence is CASKSGTSLSGELFF. CDR3 DNA (partial): TGTGCCAGTAAATCCGGGACTAGCTTATCGGGGGAG.

CDR3 protein: CASSIRGREDSPLHF. Incomplete CDR3 DNA: TGTGCCAGTAGTATACGCGGCAGGGAAGATTCACCC. V is TRBV19 and J is TRBJ1-6; the D gene is possibly TRBD1 (5 bases). The observed sequence ends 3 residues before the CDR3 terminus, with the missing tail filled in from the germline J gene. The V end lost 2 bases, the J end lost 8 bases, and 13 bases lay between the germline ends. This CDR3 has 15 residues. Germline V lookup: CDR1 LNHDA, CDR2 SQIVND (reference sequence).

About this clone: The CDR3 end falls 3 residues outside the read, so it is completed with the germline J gene. The rearrangement joins TRBV12-3 or TRBV12-4 to TRBJ2-5, with 12 bases aligning to TRBD2. CDR3 length equals 15 residues. With V trimmed by 5 bases and J by 5 bases, 6 bases remained unmatched. The CDR3 loop is CASSVTSGRGETQYF. The sequenced CDR3 bases are TGTGCCAGCAGTGTGACTAGCGGGAGAGGGGAGACC.

About this clone itself: The read terminates 3 residues before the CDR3 end, so the remaining end is supplied by the germline J gene. The chain uses TRBV20-1 and TRBJ1-2, with a tentative D call TRBD1 (6 bases). The CDR3 sequence is 15 residues long. V dropped 1 base and J dropped 2 bases, with 14 bases sitting between them. The germline CDR1 and CDR2 sequences are DFQATT and SNEGSKA (reference sequence). CDR3 sequence reads: CSARVVLGANYGYTF. The covered CDR3 bases are TGCAGTGCTAGAGTAGTTCTGGGGGCGAACTATGGC.

Of note for this clone: With the read ending 3 residues before the CDR3 end, the germline J gene is used to fill in that end. The rearrangement joins TRBV20-1 to TRBJ1-6; D uncertain. Germline CDR1 DFQATT, CDR2 SNEGSKA (reference sequence). V gave up 5 bases and J gave up 0 bases, with 11 bases separating them. This CDR3 contains 15 residues. CDR3 protein: CSARDSSSYNSPLHF. CDR3 DNA, as far as it was read: TGCAGTGCTCGTGACTCGAGCTCCTATAATTCACCC.

With regard to this clone: The CDR3 extends 3 residues past the end of the read, so its final part is completed from the germline J gene. The chain combines TRBV6-1 with TRBJ2-4; TRBD1 might be the D (6 bases). Germline assignment: CDR1 MNHNS and CDR2 SASEGT. The CDR3 has 15 residues. The covered CDR3 bases are TGTGCCAGCAGTGAGGACCCGACAGGCCAATATGGT. Protein sequence: CASSEDPTGQYG. The complete CDR3 protein is CASSEDPTGQYGQYF.

As concerns this clone: The read gets to within 3 residues of the CDR3 end, and the germline J gene fills in the rest. The chain carries TRBV18 and TRBJ2-3; a possible D gene is TRBD1 (6 bases). This CDR3 has 14 amino acids. Between the trimmed V and J ends, which lost 3 bases and 6 bases, there was a span of 13 bases. In germline, CDR1 is KGHSH, CDR2 LQKENI. This CDR3 reads CASSPPNRDDTQYF. CDR3 bases read: TGTGCCAGCTCACCGCCGAACAGGGATGATACG.

As regards this clone: The read ends 3 residues shy of where the CDR3 ends; the end is completed using the germline J gene. The V gene is TRBV5-5, the J gene TRBJ2-3, with D perhaps given as TRBD1 or TRBD2 (6 bases each). The CDR3 sequence is 15 residues long. Germline V gene sequence: CDR1 SGHKS, CDR2 YYEKEE (reference sequence). The CDR3 spells CASSYTGRQGETQYF. The covered CDR3 bases are TGTGCCAGCAGCTACACAGGGAGGCAAGGAGAGACG.

Points on this clone: The read ends 3 residues before the CDR3 terminus; that terminus is restored from the germline J gene. The chain combines TRBV5-1 with TRBJ2-1; TRBD2 matches 9 bases. Germline-derived CDR1 and CDR2 are SGHRS and YFSETQ. This CDR3 spans 16 amino acids. The trim removed 3 bases at V and 9 bases at J, leaving 13 bases unmatched. The DNA read from the CDR3 is TGCGCCAGCAGCTACCAAGCGGGGGCGGGGGGGGTTGAG. It encodes CASSYQAGAGGVE. The entire CDR3 reads CASSYQAGAGGVEQFF.

To note about this clone: Coverage ceases 3 residues before the CDR3 finishes, and the germline J gene fills in the end. The rearrangement links TRBV2 to TRBJ1-2; weak D call: TRBD1 (5 bases). Germline V CDR1 and CDR2: SNHLY, FYNNEI. CDR3 size: 13 residues. The sequenced part of the CDR3 DNA is TGTGCCAGCAGTCTCATCCAGGGAAGAGGC. Amino acid sequence: CASSLIQGRG. The whole CDR3 is CASSLIQGRGYTF.

As concerns this clone: The read comes to an end 3 residues before the CDR3 does, leaving the germline J gene to fill in the end. The V and J genes are TRBV7-8 and TRBJ1-4; D call uncertain. This CDR3 region has 14 residues. Germline CDR1 is SGHVS and CDR2 is FQNEAQ. The sequenced CDR3 bases are TGTGCCAGCAGCTTAGAACAACCAAATTCACCA. Its translation: CASSLEQPNSP. The full CDR3 reads CASSLEQPNSPLFF.

Regarding this clone: The read terminates 3 residues ahead of where the CDR3 ends, so the germline J gene completes it. V gene TRBV20-1 combines with J gene TRBJ2-1, with 11 bases lining up with TRBD2. Germline V CDR1 and CDR2: DFQATT, SNEGSKA (reference sequence). With V trimmed by 1 base and J by 9 bases, 8 bases remained unmatched. The CDR3 loop spans 15 amino acids. The sequenced part of the CDR3 DNA is TGCAGTGCTAGAGTAGCGGGGGGGATACAAGGTGAG. Residues: CSARVAGGIQGE. The full CDR3 protein reads CSARVAGGIQGEQFF.

A remark on this clone: The CDR3 end falls 3 residues outside the read, so it is completed with the germline J gene. The V gene is TRBV7-9, the J gene TRBJ1-2, with unresolved D. CDR3 length: 13 residues. The germline V gene has CDR1 SEHNR and CDR2 FQNEAQ (reference sequence). CDR3 sequence reads: CASSLASTDTYTF. Partial CDR3 DNA: TGTGCCAGCAGCTTAGCGAGCACAGATACC.

As regards this clone: Read sequence stops 3 residues before the CDR3 end, and the germline J gene provides the missing end. The chain employs TRBV5-1 and TRBJ2-2, with D maybe TRBD1 (7 bases). From germline, CDR1 is SGHRS and CDR2 YFSETQ. The CDR3 consists of 15 residues. CDR3 sequence reads: CASSAGQSTNEKLFF. The covered CDR3 bases are TGCGCCAGCAGCGCGGGACAGTCAACTAATGAAAAG.

As for this clone: The read terminates 3 residues before the CDR3 end, so the remaining end is supplied by the germline J gene. The chain has TRBV12-5 and TRBJ2-4; perhaps TRBD1 as D (5 bases). The CDR3 spans 12 residues. CDR1 LGHNT and CDR2 FRNRAP come from the germline V gene. CDR3 sequence reads: CASGLEQVRQYF. The sequenced part of the CDR3 DNA is TGTGCTAGTGGTTTGGAACAGGTTCGT.